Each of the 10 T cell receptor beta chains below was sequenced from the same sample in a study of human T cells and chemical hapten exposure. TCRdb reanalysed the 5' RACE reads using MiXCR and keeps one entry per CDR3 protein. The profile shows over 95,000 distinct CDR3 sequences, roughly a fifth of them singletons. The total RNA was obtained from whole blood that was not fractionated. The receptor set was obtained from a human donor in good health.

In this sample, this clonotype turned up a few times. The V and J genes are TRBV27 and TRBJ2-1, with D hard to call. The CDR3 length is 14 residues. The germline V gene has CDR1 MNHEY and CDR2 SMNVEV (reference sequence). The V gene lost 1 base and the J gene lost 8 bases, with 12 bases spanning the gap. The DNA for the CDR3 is TGTGCCAGCAGTTTATTGGTTAACCCGCATGAGCAGTTCTTC. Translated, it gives CASSLLVNPHEQFF.

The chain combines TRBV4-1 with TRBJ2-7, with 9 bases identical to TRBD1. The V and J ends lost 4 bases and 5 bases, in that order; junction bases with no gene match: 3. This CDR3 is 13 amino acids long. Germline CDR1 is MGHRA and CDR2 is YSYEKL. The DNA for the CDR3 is TGCGCCAGCAGCCCGTGGACAGGGGACGAGCAGTACTTC. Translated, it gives CASSPWTGDEQYF.

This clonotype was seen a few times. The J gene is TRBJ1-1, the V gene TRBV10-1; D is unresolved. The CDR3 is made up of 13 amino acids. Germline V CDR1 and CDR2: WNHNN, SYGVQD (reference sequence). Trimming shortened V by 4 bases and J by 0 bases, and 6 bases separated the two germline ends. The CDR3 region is CASSAGVNTEAFF. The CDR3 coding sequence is TGCGCCAGCAGTGCCGGGGTGAACACTGAAGCTTTCTTT.

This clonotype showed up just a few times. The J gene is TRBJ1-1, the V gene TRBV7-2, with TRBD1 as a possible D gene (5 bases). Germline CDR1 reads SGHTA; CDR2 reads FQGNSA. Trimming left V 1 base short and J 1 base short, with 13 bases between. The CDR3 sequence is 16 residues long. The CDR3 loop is CASSLGRGGPNTEAFF. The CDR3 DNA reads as TGTGCCAGCAGCTTAGGTAGGGGAGGGCCGAACACTGAAGCTTTCTTT.

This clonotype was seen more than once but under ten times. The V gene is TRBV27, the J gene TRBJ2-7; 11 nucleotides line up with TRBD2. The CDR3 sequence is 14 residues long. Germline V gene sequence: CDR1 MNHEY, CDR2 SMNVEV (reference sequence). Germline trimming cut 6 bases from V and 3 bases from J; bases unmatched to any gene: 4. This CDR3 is CASRRTSGFYEQYF. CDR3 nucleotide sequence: TGTGCCAGCAGGAGGACTAGCGGGTTCTACGAGCAGTACTTC.

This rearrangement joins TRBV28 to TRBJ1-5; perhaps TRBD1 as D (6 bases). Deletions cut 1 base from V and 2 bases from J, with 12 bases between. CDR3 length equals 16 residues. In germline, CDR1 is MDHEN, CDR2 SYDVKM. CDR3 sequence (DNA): TGTGCCAGCAGTTTATACTCAGGGGCGCGCAATCAGCCCCAGCATTTT. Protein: CASSLYSGARNQPQHF.

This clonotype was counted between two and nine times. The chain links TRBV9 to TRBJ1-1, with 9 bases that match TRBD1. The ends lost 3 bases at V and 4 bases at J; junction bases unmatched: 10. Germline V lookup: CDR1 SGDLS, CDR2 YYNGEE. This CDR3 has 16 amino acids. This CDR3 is CASSATGGERSTEAFF. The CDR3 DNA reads TGTGCCAGCAGCGCTACAGGGGGCGAGCGTAGCACTGAAGCTTTCTTT.

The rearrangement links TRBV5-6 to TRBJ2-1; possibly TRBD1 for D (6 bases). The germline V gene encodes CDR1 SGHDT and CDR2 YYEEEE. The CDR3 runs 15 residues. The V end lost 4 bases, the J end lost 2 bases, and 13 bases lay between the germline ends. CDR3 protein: CASSRAGTPYNEQFF. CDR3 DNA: TGTGCCAGCAGCCGGGCCGGGACACCCTACAATGAGCAGTTCTTC.

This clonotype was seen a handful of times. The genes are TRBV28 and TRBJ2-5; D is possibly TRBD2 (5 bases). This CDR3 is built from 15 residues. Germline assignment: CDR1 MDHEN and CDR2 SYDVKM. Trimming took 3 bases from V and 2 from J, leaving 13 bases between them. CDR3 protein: CASSLPGGSQETQYF. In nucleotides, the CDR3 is TGTGCCAGCAGTTTGCCGGGCGGGTCGCAAGAGACCCAGTACTTC.

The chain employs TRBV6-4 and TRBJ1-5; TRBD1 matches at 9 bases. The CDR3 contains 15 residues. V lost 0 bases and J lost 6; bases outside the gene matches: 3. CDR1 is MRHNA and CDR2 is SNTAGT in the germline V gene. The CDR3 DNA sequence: TGTGCCAGCAGTGACTCAAGGGACAGGGTTCAGCCCCAGCATTTT. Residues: CASSDSRDRVQPQHF.